Listed below are T cell receptor beta chains from one sample, sequenced in a study of Ad26.COV2.S vaccination and SARS-CoV-2 variants. Using immunoSEQ multiplex PCR, the repertoire was profiled, and TCRdb retains in-frame clones only, with some absent. The sample records roughly 380,000 clones, about nine tenths being singletons. Sequencing used peripheral blood, obtained in a trial of Ad26.COV2.S vaccine versus placebo. All receptors derive from a person aged 18 to 59 who received the Ad26.COV2.S COVID-19 vaccine or a placebo. The CDR3 runs from the conserved cysteine through the conserved F or W. D genes are given only for firm matches. Some rows have no size entry. The others give once, few or many, or a class for an expanded clone.

J | size | V | D | CDR3 | DNA
TRBJ2-6 | - | TRBV7-9 | - | CASRPGANVLTF | TGTGCCAGCAGGCCTGGGGCCAACGTCCTGACTTTC
TRBJ2-3 | - | TRBV15 | - | CATSPGTLLTDTQYF | TGTGCCACCAGCCCCGGGACACTCCTCACAGATACGCAGTATTTT
TRBJ1-6 | - | TRBV30 | - | CAWSALRQKTLPRSPLHF | TGTGCCTGGAGTGCCCTCCGTCAGAAAACTCTTCCCCGTTCACCCCTCCACTTT
TRBJ2-7 | few | TRBV7-9 | TRBD1 | CASSPTHTKDRDEQYF | TGTGCCAGCAGCCCAACCCACACCAAGGACAGGGACGAGCAGTACTTC
TRBJ1-1 | - | TRBV4-3 | - | CASSRATTLLMNTEAFF | TGCGCCAGCAGCCGAGCAACTACGCTACTGATGAACACTGAAGCTTTCTTT
TRBJ1-2 | once | TRBV2 | TRBD1 | CASTGRTGTGGYTF | TGTGCCAGCACGGGGCGGACAGGGACGGGGGGCTACACCTTC
TRBJ1-1 | - | TRBV12-5 | TRBD1 | CASGPGGGTEAFF | TGTGCTAGTGGCCCAGGGGGTGGCACTGAAGCTTTCTTT
TRBJ1-2 | - | TRBV27 | TRBD1 | CASSSGGNGYTF | TGTGCCAGCAGTTCAGGGGGGAATGGCTACACCTTC
TRBJ2-5 | - | TRBV7-2 | TRBD2 | CASSPNSPLAGTPESQYF | TGTGCCAGCAGCCCCAACTCCCCCCTAGCGGGGACTCCTGAGAGCCAGTACTTC
TRBJ1-6 | - | TRBV30 | - | CAWSVSYNSPLHF | TGTGCCTGGAGTGTTAGCTATAATTCACCCCTCCACTTT
TRBJ2-1 | - | TRBV24-1 | - | CATEDYNEQFF | TGTGCCACCGAAGATTACAATGAGCAGTTCTTC
TRBJ2-1 | - | TRBV5-5 | - | CASSRTPGVEQFF | TGTGCCAGCAGCCGCACCCCAGGGGTCGAGCAGTTCTTC
TRBJ1-6 | - | TRBV5-1 | - | CASSPLGDSYNSPLHF | TGCGCCAGCAGCCCCCTAGGGGATTCCTATAATTCACCCCTCCACTTT
TRBJ1-2 | - | TRBV5-1 | - | CASSLDPQAVNGYTF | TGCGCCAGCAGCTTGGACCCGCAGGCGGTTAATGGCTACACCTTC
TRBJ1-1 | - | TRBV6-2/TRBV6-3 | - | CASSYRGQNTEAFF | TGTGCCAGCAGTTACAGGGGCCAGAACACTGAAGCTTTCTTT
TRBJ1-1 | - | TRBV4-2 | - | CASSQDRSRDAFF | TGTGCCAGCAGCCAAGATAGGTCGCGTGATGCTTTCTTT
TRBJ1-5 | - | TRBV18 | - | CASSPAGSNQPQHF | TGTGCCAGCTCACCGGCGGGGAGCAATCAGCCCCAGCATTTT
TRBJ1-6 | - | TRBV25-1 | - | CASSEWGADDNSPLHF | TGTGCCAGCAGTGAATGGGGGGCGGACGATAATTCACCCCTCCACTTT
TRBJ1-1 | - | TRBV30 | - | CAFCRVMTDTEAFF | TGTGCCTTCTGCAGGGTTATGACGGACACTGAAGCTTTCTTT
TRBJ2-7 | - | TRBV5-1 | TRBD2 | CASTLGGRDEQYF | TGCGCCAGCACCCTGGGAGGGAGGGACGAGCAGTACTTC
TRBJ1-5 | - | TRBV30 | TRBD1 | CAWSVRAGGFSQPQHF | TGTGCCTGGAGTGTACGGGCAGGGGGCTTCAGTCAGCCCCAGCATTTT
TRBJ1-5 | - | TRBV9 | - | CASSVGLTPLGEYSNQPQHF | TGTGCCAGCAGCGTAGGGCTAACACCACTCGGGGAATATAGCAATCAGCCCCAGCATTTT
TRBJ1-2 | once | TRBV29-1 | TRBD1 | CSVGSGQGNYGYTF | TGCAGCGTTGGTAGCGGACAGGGGAACTATGGCTACACCTTC